This T cell receptor beta chain was recovered during a study of CD8+ T cells in alopecia areata. cDNA prepared by RNA extraction and subsequent reverse transcription served as the template for sequencing. This table comes from immunoSEQ multiplex PCR, and its TCRdb copy is limited to in-frame clones, with some not included. The data hold around 120,000 clones, with more than 40% observed a single time. Documented treatment: oral pan-JAK inhibitor, 5-10 mg twice daily. From germline, CDR1 is SQVTM and CDR2 ANQGSEA. The ends were cut back, 2 bases at V and 1 base at J, with 7 bases in the middle. This CDR3 has 13 amino acids.

This specimen consisted of CD4+ T cells sorted from blood, obtained at week 4, from a patient treated with tofacitinib. The V call is TRBV29-1, the J call TRBJ2-3; D is ambiguous. This receptor was identified in a human donor with alopecia areata. Written as DNA, the CDR3 is TGCAGCGTTGAACAGATAGGCACAGATACGCAGTATTTT. It translates to CSVEQIGTDTQYF.